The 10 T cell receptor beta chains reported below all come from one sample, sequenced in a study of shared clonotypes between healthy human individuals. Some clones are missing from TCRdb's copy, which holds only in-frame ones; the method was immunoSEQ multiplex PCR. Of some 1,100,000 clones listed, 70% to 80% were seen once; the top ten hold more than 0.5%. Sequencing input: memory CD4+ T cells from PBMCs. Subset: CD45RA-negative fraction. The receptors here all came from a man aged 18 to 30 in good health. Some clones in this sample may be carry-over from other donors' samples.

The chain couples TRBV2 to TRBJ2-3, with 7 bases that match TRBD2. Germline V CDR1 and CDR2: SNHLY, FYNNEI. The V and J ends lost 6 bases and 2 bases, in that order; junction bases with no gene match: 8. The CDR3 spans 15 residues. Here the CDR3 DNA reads TGTGCCAGCAGAGCGGGACTTTTAAACACAGATACGCAGTATTTT. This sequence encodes CASRAGLLNTDTQYF.

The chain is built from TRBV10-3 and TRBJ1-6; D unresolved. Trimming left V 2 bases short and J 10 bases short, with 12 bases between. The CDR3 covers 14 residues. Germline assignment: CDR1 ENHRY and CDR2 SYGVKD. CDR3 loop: CAISEGQVGSPLHF. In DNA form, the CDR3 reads TGTGCCATCAGTGAGGGGCAGGTTGGGTCACCCCTCCACTTT.

The chain's CDR3 is CASSEERIVLISIQYF. The CDR3 DNA reads TGTGCCAGCAGTGAAGAACGGATCGTCCTAATCAGCATTCAGTACTTC. The J gene is TRBJ2-4, the V gene TRBV6-1, with D unresolved. Germline V gene data show CDR1 as MNHNS and CDR2 as SASEGT. V was pared by 1 base and J by 9 bases, with 19 bases between. The CDR3 runs to 16 residues.

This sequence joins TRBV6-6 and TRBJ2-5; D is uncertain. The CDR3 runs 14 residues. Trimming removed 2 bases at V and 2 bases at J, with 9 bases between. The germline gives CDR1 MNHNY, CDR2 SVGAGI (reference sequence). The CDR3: CASSYLILQETQYF. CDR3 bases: TGTGCCAGCAGTTACCTGATATTGCAAGAGACCCAGTACTTC.

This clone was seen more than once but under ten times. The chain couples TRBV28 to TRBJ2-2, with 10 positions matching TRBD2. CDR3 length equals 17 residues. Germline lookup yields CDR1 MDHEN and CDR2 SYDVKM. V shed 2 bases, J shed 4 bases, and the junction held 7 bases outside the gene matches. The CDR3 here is CASSLILAGVVTGELFF. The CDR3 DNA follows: TGTGCCAGCAGTTTAATCCTAGCGGGAGTCGTCACCGGGGAGCTGTTTTTT.

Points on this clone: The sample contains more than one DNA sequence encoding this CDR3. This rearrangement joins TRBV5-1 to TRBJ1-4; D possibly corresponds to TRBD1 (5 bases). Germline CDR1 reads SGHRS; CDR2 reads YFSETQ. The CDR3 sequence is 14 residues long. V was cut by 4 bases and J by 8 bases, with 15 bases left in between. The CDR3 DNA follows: TGCGCCAGCAGCACGGGGGGACCTGGGGAAAAACTGTTTTTT. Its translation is CASSTGGPGEKLFF.

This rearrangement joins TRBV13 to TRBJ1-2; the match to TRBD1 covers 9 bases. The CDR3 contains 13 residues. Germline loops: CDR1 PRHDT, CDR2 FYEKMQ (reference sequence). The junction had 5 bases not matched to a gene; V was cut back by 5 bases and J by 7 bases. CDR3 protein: CASSRDREVGYTF. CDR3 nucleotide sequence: TGTGCCAGCAGCCGGGACAGGGAAGTTGGCTACACCTTC.

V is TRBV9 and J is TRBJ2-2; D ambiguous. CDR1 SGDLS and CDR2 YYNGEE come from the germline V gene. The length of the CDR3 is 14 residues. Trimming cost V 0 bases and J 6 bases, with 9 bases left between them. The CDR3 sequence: CASSVDHPAGELFF. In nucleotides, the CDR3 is TGTGCCAGCAGCGTAGATCATCCCGCCGGGGAGCTGTTTTTT.

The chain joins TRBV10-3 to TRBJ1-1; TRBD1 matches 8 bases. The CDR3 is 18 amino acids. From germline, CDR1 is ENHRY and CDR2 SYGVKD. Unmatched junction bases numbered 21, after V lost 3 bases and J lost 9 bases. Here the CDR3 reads CAISDVGGTGLPRRQAFF. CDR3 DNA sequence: TGTGCCATCAGTGATGTTGGCGGGACAGGACTCCCTAGGAGACAAGCTTTCTTT.

Written as DNA, the CDR3 is TGTGCCAGCAGTTTGGCTCCCGGGACAGGGGGCACTGAAGCTTTCTTT. This encodes CASSLAPGTGGTEAFF. The chain recombines TRBV28 with TRBJ1-1; the match to TRBD1 covers 11 bases. The CDR3 totals 16 residues. The germline CDR1 and CDR2 sequences are MDHEN and SYDVKM. With V trimmed by 3 bases and J by 4 bases, 7 bases remained unmatched. The whole variable domain, filled in from reference TRBV28 and TRBJ1-1, reads DVKVTQSSRYLVKRTGEKVFLECVQDMDHENMFWYRQDPGLGLRLIYFSYDVKMKEKGDIPEGYSVSREKKERFSLILESASTNQTSMYLCASSLAPGTGGTEAFFGQGTRLTVV.